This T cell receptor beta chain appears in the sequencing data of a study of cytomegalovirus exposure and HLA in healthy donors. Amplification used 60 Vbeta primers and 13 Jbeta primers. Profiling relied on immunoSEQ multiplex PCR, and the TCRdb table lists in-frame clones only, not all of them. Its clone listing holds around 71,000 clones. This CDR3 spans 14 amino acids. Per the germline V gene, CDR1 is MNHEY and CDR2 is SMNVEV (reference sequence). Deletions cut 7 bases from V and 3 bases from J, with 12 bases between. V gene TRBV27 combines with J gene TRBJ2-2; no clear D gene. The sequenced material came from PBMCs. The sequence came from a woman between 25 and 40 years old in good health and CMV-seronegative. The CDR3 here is CASIGLVDTGELFF. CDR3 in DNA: TGTGCCAGCATAGGCCTAGTGGACACCGGGGAGCTGTTTTTT.